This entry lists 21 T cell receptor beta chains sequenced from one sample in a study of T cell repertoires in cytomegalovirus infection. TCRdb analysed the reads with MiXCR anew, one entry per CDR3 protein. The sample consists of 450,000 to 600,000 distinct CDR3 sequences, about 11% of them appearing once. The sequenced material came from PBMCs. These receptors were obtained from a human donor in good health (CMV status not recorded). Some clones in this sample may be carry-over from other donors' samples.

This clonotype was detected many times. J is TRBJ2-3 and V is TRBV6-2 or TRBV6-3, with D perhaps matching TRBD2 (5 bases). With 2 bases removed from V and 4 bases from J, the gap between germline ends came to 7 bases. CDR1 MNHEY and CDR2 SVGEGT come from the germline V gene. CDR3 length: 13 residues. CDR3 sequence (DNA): TGTGCCAGCAGTTACGAGGGCTCAGATACGCAGTATTTT. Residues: CASSYEGSDTQYF.

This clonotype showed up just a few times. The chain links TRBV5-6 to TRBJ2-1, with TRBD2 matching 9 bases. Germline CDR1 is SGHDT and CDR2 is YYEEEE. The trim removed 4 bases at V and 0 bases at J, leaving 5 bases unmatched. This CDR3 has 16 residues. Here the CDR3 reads CASSTLAGVSYNEQFF. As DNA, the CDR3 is TGTGCCAGCAGCACCTTAGCGGGAGTCTCCTACAATGAGCAGTTCTTC.

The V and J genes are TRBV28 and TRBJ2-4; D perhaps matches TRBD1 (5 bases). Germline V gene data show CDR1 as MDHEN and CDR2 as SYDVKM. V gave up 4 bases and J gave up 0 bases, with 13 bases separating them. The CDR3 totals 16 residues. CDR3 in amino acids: CASSSLLGVAKNIQYF. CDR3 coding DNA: TGTGCCAGCAGTTCTCTTCTAGGGGTAGCCAAAAACATTCAGTACTTC. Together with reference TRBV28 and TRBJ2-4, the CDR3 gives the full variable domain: DVKVTQSSRYLVKRTGEKVFLECVQDMDHENMFWYRQDPGLGLRLIYFSYDVKMKEKGDIPEGYSVSREKKERFSLILESASTNQTSMYLCASSSLLGVAKNIQYFGAGTRLSVL.

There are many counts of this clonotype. In DNA form, the CDR3 reads TGTGCCAGCAGTTACTCGAGTGGCGATTGGAGAGATACGCAGTATTTT. It codes for CASSYSSGDWRDTQYF. V and J are TRBV6-6 and TRBJ2-3; no reliable D call. V lost 0 bases and J lost 5, with 15 bases in between. The V gene's germline CDR1 is MNHNY and CDR2 SVGAGI (reference sequence). The CDR3 extends over 16 amino acids.

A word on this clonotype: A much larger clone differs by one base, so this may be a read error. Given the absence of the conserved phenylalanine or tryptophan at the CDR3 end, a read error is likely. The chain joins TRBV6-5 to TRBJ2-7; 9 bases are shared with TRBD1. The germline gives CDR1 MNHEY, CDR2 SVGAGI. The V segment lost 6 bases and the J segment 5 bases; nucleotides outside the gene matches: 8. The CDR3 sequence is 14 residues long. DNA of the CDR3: TGTGCCAGCAGCCCCGGGACAGGGTTGGACGAGCAGTACTCC. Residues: CASSPGTGLDEQYS.

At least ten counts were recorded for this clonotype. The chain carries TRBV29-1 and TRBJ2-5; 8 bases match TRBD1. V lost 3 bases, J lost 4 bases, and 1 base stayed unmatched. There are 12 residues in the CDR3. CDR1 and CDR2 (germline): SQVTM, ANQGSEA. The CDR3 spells CSVDGQGETQYF. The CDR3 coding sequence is TGCAGCGTTGACGGACAGGGAGAGACCCAGTACTTC.

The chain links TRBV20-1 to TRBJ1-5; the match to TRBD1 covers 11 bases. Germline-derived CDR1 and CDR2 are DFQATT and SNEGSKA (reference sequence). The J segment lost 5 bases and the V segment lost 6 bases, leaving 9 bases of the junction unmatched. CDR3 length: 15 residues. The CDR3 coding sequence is TGCAGTGCCGTCCCCGGGACAGGGGGTGATCAGCCCCAGCATTTT. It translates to CSAVPGTGGDQPQHF.

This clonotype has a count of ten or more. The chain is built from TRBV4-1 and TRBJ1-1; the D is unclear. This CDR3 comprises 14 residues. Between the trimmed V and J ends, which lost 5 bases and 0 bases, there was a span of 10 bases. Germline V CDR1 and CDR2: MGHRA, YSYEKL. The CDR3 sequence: CASSFRVLNTEAFF. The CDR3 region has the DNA TGCGCCAGCAGCTTCCGAGTCCTGAACACTGAAGCTTTCTTT.

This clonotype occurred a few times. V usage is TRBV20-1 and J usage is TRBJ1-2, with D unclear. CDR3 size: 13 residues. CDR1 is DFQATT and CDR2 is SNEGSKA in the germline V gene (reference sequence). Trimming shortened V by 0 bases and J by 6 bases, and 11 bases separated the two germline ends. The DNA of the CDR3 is TGCAGTGCTAGAGATGGTTCGGGGAATGGCTACACCTTC. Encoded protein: CSARDGSGNGYTF.

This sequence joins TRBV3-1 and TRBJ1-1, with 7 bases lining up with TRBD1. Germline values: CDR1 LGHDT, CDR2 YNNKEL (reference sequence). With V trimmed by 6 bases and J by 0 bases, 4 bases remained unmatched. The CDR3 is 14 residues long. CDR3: CASRVRGLNTEAFF. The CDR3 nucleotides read TGTGCCAGCAGGGTAAGGGGGCTGAACACTGAAGCTTTCTTT.

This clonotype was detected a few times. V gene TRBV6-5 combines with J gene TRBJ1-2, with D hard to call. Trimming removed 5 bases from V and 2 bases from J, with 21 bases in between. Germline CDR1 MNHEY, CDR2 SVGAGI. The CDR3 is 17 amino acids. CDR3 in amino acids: CASSRGRRPLGNYGYTF. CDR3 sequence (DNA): TGTGCCAGCAGTCGAGGCCGCCGACCCCTCGGGAACTATGGCTACACCTTC.

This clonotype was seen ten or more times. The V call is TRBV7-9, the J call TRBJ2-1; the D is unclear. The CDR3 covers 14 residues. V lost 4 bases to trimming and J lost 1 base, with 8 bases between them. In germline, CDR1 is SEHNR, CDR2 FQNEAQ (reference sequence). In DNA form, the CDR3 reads TGTGCCAGCAGCTCCCCCGGGTCCTACAATGAGCAGTTCTTC. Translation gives CASSSPGSYNEQFF.

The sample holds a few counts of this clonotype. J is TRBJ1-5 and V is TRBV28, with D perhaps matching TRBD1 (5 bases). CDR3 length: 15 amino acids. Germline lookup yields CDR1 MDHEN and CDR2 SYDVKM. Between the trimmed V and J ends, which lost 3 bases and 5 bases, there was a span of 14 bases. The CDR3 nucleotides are TGTGCCAGCAGTTTGGGGGGGGGAGAGCATCAGCCCCAGCATTTT. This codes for CASSLGGGEHQPQHF. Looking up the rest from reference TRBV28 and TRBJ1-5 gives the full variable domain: DVKVTQSSRYLVKRTGEKVFLECVQDMDHENMFWYRQDPGLGLRLIYFSYDVKMKEKGDIPEGYSVSREKKERFSLILESASTNQTSMYLCASSLGGGEHQPQHFGDGTRLSIL.

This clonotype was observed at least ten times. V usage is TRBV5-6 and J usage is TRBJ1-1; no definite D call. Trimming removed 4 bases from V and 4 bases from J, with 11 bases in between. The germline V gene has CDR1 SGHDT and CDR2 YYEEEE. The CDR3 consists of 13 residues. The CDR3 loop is CASSPGRSTEAFF. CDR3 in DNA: TGTGCCAGCAGCCCCGGACGGTCCACTGAAGCTTTCTTT.

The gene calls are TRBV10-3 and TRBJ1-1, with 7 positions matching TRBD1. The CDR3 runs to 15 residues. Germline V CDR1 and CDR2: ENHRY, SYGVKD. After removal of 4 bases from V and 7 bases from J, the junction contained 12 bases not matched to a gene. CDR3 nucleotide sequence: TGTGCCATCAGTGGGGCGACAGGGATGGTTAGTGAAGCTTTCTTT. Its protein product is CAISGATGMVSEAFF.

The CDR3 DNA follows: TGTGCCAGCAGGGGCTTCTCGAACACCGGGGAGCTGTTTTTT. Translating it yields CASRGFSNTGELFF. The chain uses TRBV7-9 and TRBJ2-2; no clear D. Germline CDR1 SEHNR, CDR2 FQNEAQ (reference sequence). V lost 6 bases and J 0 bases, leaving 8 bases between the germline ends. CDR3 length equals 14 residues. The full variable domain, rest sourced from reference TRBV7-9 and TRBJ2-2, is DTGVSQNPRHKITKRGQNVTFRCDPISEHNRLYWYRQTLGQGPEFLTYFQNEAQLEKSRLLSDRFSAERPKGSFSTLEIQRTEQGDSAMYLCASRGFSNTGELFFGEGSRLTVL.

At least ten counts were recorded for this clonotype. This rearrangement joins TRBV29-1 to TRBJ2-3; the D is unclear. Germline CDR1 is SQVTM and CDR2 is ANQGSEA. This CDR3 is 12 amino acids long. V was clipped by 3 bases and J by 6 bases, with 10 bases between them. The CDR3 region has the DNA TGCAGCGTTGACCCCACCGGGGATACGCAGTATTTT. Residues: CSVDPTGDTQYF.

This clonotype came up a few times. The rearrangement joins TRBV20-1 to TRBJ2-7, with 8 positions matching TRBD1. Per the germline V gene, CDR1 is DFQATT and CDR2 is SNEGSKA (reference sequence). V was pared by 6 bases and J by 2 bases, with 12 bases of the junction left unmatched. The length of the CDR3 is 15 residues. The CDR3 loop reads CSAVRWGDRTYEQYF. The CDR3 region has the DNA TGCAGTGCAGTCCGGTGGGGGGACAGGACCTACGAGCAGTACTTC.

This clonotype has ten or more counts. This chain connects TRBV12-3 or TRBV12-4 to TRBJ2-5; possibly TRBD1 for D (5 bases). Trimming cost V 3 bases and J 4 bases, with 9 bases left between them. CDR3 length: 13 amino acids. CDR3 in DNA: TGTGCCAGCAGTTTCCAGGGCGGAGAGACCCAGTACTTC. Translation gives CASSFQGGETQYF.

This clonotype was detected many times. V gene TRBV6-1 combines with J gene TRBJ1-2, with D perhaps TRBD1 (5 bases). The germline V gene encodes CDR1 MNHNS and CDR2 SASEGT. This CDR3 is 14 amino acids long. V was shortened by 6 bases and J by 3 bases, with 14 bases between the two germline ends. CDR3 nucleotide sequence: TGTGCCAGCAGCCCCGGCAGGGCCCACTATGGCTACACCTTC. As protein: CASSPGRAHYGYTF.

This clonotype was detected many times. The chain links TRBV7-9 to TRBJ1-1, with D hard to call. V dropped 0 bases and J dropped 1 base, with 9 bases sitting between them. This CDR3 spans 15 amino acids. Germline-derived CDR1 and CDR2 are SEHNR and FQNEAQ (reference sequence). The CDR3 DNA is TGTGCCAGCAGCTTAGCCATCCCCGCGAACACTGAAGCTTTCTTT. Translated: CASSLAIPANTEAFF.